Presented here are 24 T cell receptor beta chains from one specimen sequenced in a study of PD-1 blockade in classical Hodgkin lymphoma. Time point indicated: cycle 4 day 1 (C4D1), after more than five weeks of nivolumab. Exposure to brentuximab vedotin varied, and each patient had relapsed following autologous stem cell transplantation. Researchers report purifying CD4+ T cells from thawed PBMCs by magnetic negative selection. Method: immunoSEQ multiplex PCR; TCRdb's copy keeps in-frame clones and lacks some. This table holds about 25,000 clones, roughly 76% found once. Specimen: CD4+ T cells from blood, collected before the fourth cycle of nivolumab. The receptors originated from a human donor with classical Hodgkin lymphoma.

This clone was recorded a few times. V usage is TRBV5-1 and J usage is TRBJ1-2; weak D call: TRBD1 (5 bases). The V end was cut by 0 bases, the J end by 7 bases, with 7 bases between. The CDR3 has 12 residues. CDR1 SGHRS and CDR2 YFSETQ come from the germline V gene. This CDR3 reads CASSLEGPGYTF. The CDR3 region has the DNA TGCGCCAGCAGCTTGGAGGGGCCTGGCTACACCTTC.

The V and J genes are TRBV7-2 and TRBJ2-5; D tentatively fits TRBD1 or TRBD2 (5 bases each). V lost 5 bases, J lost 2 bases, and 9 bases lay in between. Germline V CDR1 and CDR2: SGHTA, FQGNSA. The CDR3 totals 13 residues. In DNA, the CDR3 is TGTGCCAGCAGCCCGGGGCAACAAGAGACCCAGTACTTC. The encoded protein is CASSPGQQETQYF.

As to this clone: No DNA is shown, since the ends of the CDR3 on it are uncertain; the CDR3 is the one TCRdb lists. V is TRBV28 and J is TRBJ2-2; the table assigns TRBD2, which was not confirmed against the DNA. The CDR3 spans 13 residues, counting both ends. Per the germline V gene, CDR1 is MDHEN and CDR2 is SYDVKM. The CDR3 spells CASSSSSTGELFF.

The chain joins TRBV5-1 to TRBJ2-2; 7 nucleotides agree with TRBD1. The germline CDR1 and CDR2 sequences are SGHRS and YFSETQ. After removal of 7 bases from V and 0 bases from J, the junction contained 3 bases not matched to a gene. The CDR3 covers 14 residues. The CDR3 is CASSGTANTGELFF. The CDR3 DNA follows: TGCGCCAGCTCCGGGACAGCGAACACCGGGGAGCTGTTTTTT. Full variable domain (remainder filled in from reference TRBV5-1 and TRBJ2-2): KAGVTQTPRYLIKTRGQQVTLSCSPISGHRSVSWYQQTPGQGLQFLFEYFSETQRNKGNFPGRFSGRQFSNSRSEMNVSTLELGDSALYLCASSGTANTGELFFGEGSRLTVL.

The V call is TRBV7-2, the J call TRBJ1-1; TRBD1 is a possible D gene (5 bases). CDR1 is SGHTA and CDR2 is FQGNSA in the germline V gene. The V end was cut by 5 bases, the J end by 0 bases, with 7 bases between. This CDR3 spans 13 amino acids. The DNA for the CDR3 is TGTGCCAGCAGCCCACAGGTGAACACTGAAGCTTTCTTT. As protein: CASSPQVNTEAFF.

The chain links TRBV5-1 to TRBJ2-3, with unresolved D. From germline, CDR1 is SGHRS and CDR2 YFSETQ. V was clipped by 2 bases and J by 8 bases, with 9 bases between them. The CDR3 loop spans 12 amino acids. CDR3 DNA sequence: TGCGCCAGCAGCTTCGATTACAGTACGCAGTATTTT. Its translation: CASSFDYSTQYF.

The V and J genes are TRBV19 and TRBJ2-7; 14 bases are shared with TRBD2. V shed 6 bases and J 4 bases; nucleotides not matched to a gene: 5. CDR3 length equals 15 residues. CDR1 and CDR2 (germline): LNHDA, SQIVND (reference sequence). CDR3 sequence: CASSTGLAGGYEQYF. CDR3 sequence (DNA): TGTGCCAGTAGCACCGGACTAGCGGGGGGATACGAGCAGTACTTC.

This rearrangement joins TRBV28 to TRBJ1-5; D gene uncertain. Germline values: CDR1 MDHEN, CDR2 SYDVKM. The CDR3 sequence is 12 residues long. V lost 3 bases and J 9 bases, leaving 9 bases between the germline ends. The CDR3 protein is CASSLLDPPQHF. The CDR3 region has the DNA TGTGCCAGCAGTTTGTTAGATCCGCCCCAGCATTTT.

The chain joins TRBV2 to TRBJ2-5; D unresolved. Germline V gene sequence: CDR1 SNHLY, CDR2 FYNNEI. Between the trimmed V and J ends, which lost 4 bases and 2 bases, there was a span of 8 bases. This CDR3 spans 13 amino acids. The CDR3 DNA follows: TGTGCCAGCAGTGTTGGAGTTCAAGAGACCCAGTACTTC. Translating it yields CASSVGVQETQYF.

The chain is built from TRBV10-3 and TRBJ2-1; 10 bases align to TRBD1. There are 15 residues in the CDR3. V was clipped by 6 bases and J by 5 bases; unmatched bases: 7. Germline CDR1 ENHRY, CDR2 SYGVKD. CDR3 sequence reads: CAIRVGTGVNNEQFF. The CDR3, as DNA: TGTGCCATCAGGGTAGGGACAGGGGTAAACAATGAGCAGTTCTTC.

This chain uses TRBV18 with TRBJ1-1, with D possibly being TRBD1 (5 bases). There are 15 residues in the CDR3. Trimming stripped 3 bases from V and 2 bases from J, with 13 bases between. Germline loops: CDR1 KGHSH, CDR2 LQKENI. CDR3 sequence: CASSPWGPLNTEAFF. In DNA, the CDR3 is TGTGCCAGCTCACCGTGGGGACCGCTTAACACTGAAGCTTTCTTT. The complete variable domain, with remaining parts taken from reference TRBV18 and TRBJ1-1, reads NAGVMQNPRHLVRRRGQEARLRCSPMKGHSHVYWYRQLPEEGLKFMVYLQKENIIDESGMPKERFSAEFPKEGPSILRIQQVVRGDSAAYFCASSPWGPLNTEAFFGQGTRLTVV.

The J gene is TRBJ1-5, the V gene TRBV9; possible D gene TRBD1, 6 bases. The CDR3 is 12 residues long. V dropped 10 bases and J dropped 7 bases, with 15 bases sitting between them. Germline V gene data show CDR1 as SGDLS and CDR2 as YYNGEE. The CDR3 bases are TGTGCCCCCCGGGGGGGGACACAGCCCCAGCATTTT. This translates into CAPRGGTQPQHF.

This rearrangement joins TRBV4-2 to TRBJ1-1; TRBD1 is a possible D gene (6 bases). Germline V lookup: CDR1 LGHNA, CDR2 YNFKEQ. This CDR3 has 14 amino acids. The V gene lost 3 bases and the J gene lost 1 base, with 9 bases spanning the gap. CDR3 DNA: TGTGCCAGCAGCCAGGTACAGGGGAACACTGAAGCTTTCTTT. It codes for CASSQVQGNTEAFF.

The chain has TRBV5-1 and TRBJ1-1; D is unclear. The CDR3 covers 15 residues. The V end was cut by 0 bases, the J end by 1 base, with 10 bases between. Per the germline V gene, CDR1 is SGHRS and CDR2 is YFSETQ. CDR3 nucleotides: TGCGCCAGCAGCTTGGGGGTCACTAGGAACACTGAAGCTTTCTTT. Its protein is CASSLGVTRNTEAFF.

The rearrangement uses TRBV5-1 and TRBJ2-2, with D maybe TRBD2 (5 bases). The length of the CDR3 is 14 residues. V lost 0 bases to trimming and J lost 6 bases, with 9 bases between them. CDR1 SGHRS and CDR2 YFSETQ come from the germline V gene. The CDR3 region has the DNA TGCGCCAGCAGCTTGGTCCGGGGATCCGGGGAGCTGTTTTTT. Amino acids: CASSLVRGSGELFF. The whole variable domain, filled in from reference TRBV5-1 and TRBJ2-2, reads KAGVTQTPRYLIKTRGQQVTLSCSPISGHRSVSWYQQTPGQGLQFLFEYFSETQRNKGNFPGRFSGRQFSNSRSEMNVSTLELGDSALYLCASSLVRGSGELFFGEGSRLTVL.

The genes are TRBV5-4 and TRBJ1-1; D is ambiguous. The CDR3 length is 14 residues. Germline V gene lookup returns CDR1 SGHNT and CDR2 YYREEE (reference sequence). Trimming stripped 2 bases from V and 1 base from J, with 9 bases between. CDR3 DNA sequence: TGTGCCAGCAGCTTAACCGCGGGGAACACTGAAGCTTTCTTT. Amino acids: CASSLTAGNTEAFF.

The V and J genes are TRBV29-1 and TRBJ1-2; tentatively, D is TRBD1 (6 bases). Germline CDR1 is SQVTM and CDR2 is ANQGSEA. The CDR3 loop spans 12 amino acids. With 0 bases removed from V and 6 bases from J, the gap between germline ends came to 8 bases. The CDR3 here is CSVEEGQNGYTF. The CDR3 region has the DNA TGCAGCGTTGAAGAGGGACAAAATGGCTACACCTTC.

The CDR3 region is CASRYGTSGGYEQYF. CDR3 DNA: TGTGCCAGCAGGTATGGGACTAGCGGGGGGTACGAGCAGTACTTC. V and J are TRBV7-6 and TRBJ2-7, with TRBD2 matching 15 bases. Per the germline V gene, CDR1 is SGHVS and CDR2 is FNYEAQ. The CDR3 has 15 amino acids. The V gene end was trimmed by 6 bases and the J gene end by 4 bases; junction bases not matched to a gene: 4.

The chain combines TRBV7-9 with TRBJ1-5; D uncertain. The germline CDR1 and CDR2 sequences are SEHNR and FQNEAQ (reference sequence). V dropped 5 bases and J dropped 5 bases, with 22 bases sitting between them. CDR3 length: 17 amino acids. CDR3 protein: CASSPAVAPPEHQPQHF. The CDR3 nucleotides read TGTGCCAGCAGCCCCGCCGTGGCTCCGCCAGAACATCAGCCCCAGCATTTT.

The chain is built from TRBV7-2 and TRBJ1-2; 12 bases are shared with TRBD1. V shed 2 bases and J 8 bases; nucleotides not matched to a gene: 3. The germline CDR1 and CDR2 sequences are SGHTA and FQGNSA. This CDR3 contains 14 residues. CDR3 protein: CASSLRGQGAGYTF. In nucleotides, the CDR3 is TGTGCCAGCAGCTTAAGGGGACAGGGGGCCGGCTACACCTTC.

The J gene is TRBJ2-3, the V gene TRBV18, with 8 bases aligning to TRBD2. Trimming removed 2 bases from V and 6 bases from J; junction bases left unmatched: 4. This CDR3 spans 14 amino acids. The germline V gene encodes CDR1 KGHSH and CDR2 LQKENI. CDR3 protein: CASSPMSGGDTQYF. The CDR3 region has the DNA TGTGCCAGCTCACCAATGAGCGGGGGCGATACGCAGTATTTT.

The rearrangement links TRBV5-4 to TRBJ1-2; D is unclear. Germline V gene data show CDR1 as SGHNT and CDR2 as YYREEE (reference sequence). CDR3 length: 12 residues. V was clipped by 2 bases and J by 6 bases, with 8 bases between them. DNA for the CDR3: TGTGCCAGCAGCTTCCGAGAGGATGGCTACACCTTC. Translating it yields CASSFREDGYTF.

This rearrangement joins TRBV11-2 to TRBJ2-7, with D tentatively TRBD1 (5 bases). Germline CDR1 reads SGHAT; CDR2 reads FQNNGV. The V end was cut by 2 bases, the J end by 3 bases, with 5 bases between. This CDR3 is 12 amino acids long. The CDR3 coding sequence is TGTGCCAGCAGCTTACAGGGCTACGAGCAGTACTTC. Its protein is CASSLQGYEQYF. Filled out from reference TRBV11-2 and TRBJ2-7, the complete variable domain reads EAGVAQSPRYKIIEKRQSVAFWCNPISGHATLYWYQQILGQGPKLLIQFQNNGVVDDSQLPKDRFSAERLKGVDSTLKIQPAKLEDSAVYLCASSLQGYEQYFGPGTRLTVT.

The chain couples TRBV4-2 to TRBJ1-2; perhaps TRBD1 as D (6 bases). The CDR3 runs 15 residues. Germline assignment: CDR1 LGHNA and CDR2 YNFKEQ. V lost 0 bases to trimming and J lost 6 bases, with 14 bases between them. This CDR3 reads CASSQDGGMVNGYTF. The DNA for the CDR3 is TGTGCCAGCAGCCAAGACGGGGGCATGGTTAATGGCTACACCTTC.